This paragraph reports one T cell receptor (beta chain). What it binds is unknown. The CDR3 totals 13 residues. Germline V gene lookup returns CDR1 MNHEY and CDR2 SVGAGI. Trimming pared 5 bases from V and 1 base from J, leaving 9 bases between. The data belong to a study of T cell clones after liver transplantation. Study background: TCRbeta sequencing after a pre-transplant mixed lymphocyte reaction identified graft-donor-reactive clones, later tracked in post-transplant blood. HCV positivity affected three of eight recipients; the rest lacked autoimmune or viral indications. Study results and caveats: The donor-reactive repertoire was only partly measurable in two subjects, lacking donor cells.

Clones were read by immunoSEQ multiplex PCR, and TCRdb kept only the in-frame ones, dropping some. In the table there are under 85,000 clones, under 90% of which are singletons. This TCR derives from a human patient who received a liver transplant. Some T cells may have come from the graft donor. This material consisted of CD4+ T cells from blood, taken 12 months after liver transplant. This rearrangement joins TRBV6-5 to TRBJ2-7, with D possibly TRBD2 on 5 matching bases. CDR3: CASSPPGSYEQYF. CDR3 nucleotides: TGTGCCAGCAGTCCCCCGGGGTCCTACGAGCAGTACTTC.